This T cell receptor beta chain was captured in a study of T-cell memory formation after mild COVID-19. Study overall: There were largely donor-specific TCR clusters.

The V gene's germline CDR1 is SGHNT and CDR2 YYREEE (reference sequence). This CDR3 has 14 amino acids. Trimming cost V 5 bases and J 7 bases; bases outside gene matches: 5. This clonotype was seen a few times. What it binds is not known. After 5'RACE with constant-segment primers, TCR alpha and TCR beta cDNA libraries carrying sample barcodes and UMIs were obtained. TCRdb redid the calling of the 5' RACE reads with MiXCR, one entry per CDR3 protein. This repertoire shows some 300,000 distinct CDR3 sequences, 20% to 25% found once; its top ten account for about 21%. Study-level findings and limits: Researchers found some responding clones in pre-infection memory, a sign that cross-reactive memory joined. Mainly in CM and EM were contracting CD4+ clones; CD8+ were in EMRA.

Sequencing used PBMCs or a T cell subset sorted from them (not recorded which). The sequence was collected from a young man who had mild COVID-19 (a few samples of this study predate the infection). Cell type and time point are not known. The chain couples TRBV5-4 to TRBJ1-6; 8 nucleotides match TRBD1. In DNA form, the CDR3 reads TGTGCCAGCAGGGCCGACAGGGGCAATTCACCCCTCCACTTT. Its translation: CASRADRGNSPLHF.